These 9 T cell receptor beta chains share one sample of origin, sequenced in a study of blood T cell repertoires in COVID-19. Libraries were prepared by immunoSEQ multiplex PCR; TCRdb keeps only in-frame clonotypes and omits some of them. The data show around 200,000 clones, approximately 87% seen once. Sequenced input: peripheral blood. The origin of the receptors is a woman between 50 and 59 years old with acute or convalescent COVID-19.

This chain links TRBV30 with TRBJ2-7; 12 positions match TRBD1. Germline V gives CDR1 GTSNPN, CDR2 SVGIG (reference sequence). This CDR3 region has 19 residues. With V trimmed by 3 bases and J by 2 bases, 17 bases remained unmatched. CDR3 region: CAWSALNVRDRGHPYEQYF. In DNA, the CDR3 is TGTGCCTGGAGCGCACTAAATGTCCGGGACAGGGGGCACCCCTACGAGCAGTACTTC.

The chain carries TRBV10-2 and TRBJ1-4, with 8 bases matching TRBD1. The V gene end was trimmed by 5 bases and the J gene end by 7 bases; junction bases not matched to a gene: 6. The length of the CDR3 is 14 residues. Germline CDR1 is WSHSY and CDR2 is SAAADI. The CDR3 reads CASSLQGAGEKLFF. The CDR3, as DNA: TGCGCCAGCAGTCTTCAGGGGGCGGGTGAAAAACTGTTTTTT.

The chain links TRBV10-2 to TRBJ2-7; D is possibly TRBD2 (5 bases). The CDR3 spans 13 residues. Trimming pared 6 bases from V and 2 bases from J, leaving 11 bases between. CDR1 and CDR2 from the germline V gene are WSHSY and SAAADI. For the CDR3, the DNA is TGCGCCAGCAGGGCGGGTGTAACCTACGAGCAGTACTTC. It encodes CASRAGVTYEQYF.

The V and J genes are TRBV7-9 and TRBJ2-7; the D is unclear. Trimming pared 3 bases from V and 3 bases from J, leaving 12 bases between. This CDR3 contains 14 residues. In germline, CDR1 is SEHNR, CDR2 FQNEAQ (reference sequence). The CDR3 sequence: CASSFQLRGYEQYF. CDR3 in DNA: TGTGCCAGCAGCTTCCAATTGAGAGGCTACGAGCAGTACTTC.

J is TRBJ1-6 and V is TRBV3-1 (or the pseudogene TRBV3-2), with 7 bases identical to TRBD1. Looked up from germline, CDR1 is LGHDT and CDR2 is YNNKEL (reference sequence). The junction had 7 bases not matched to a gene; V was cut back by 6 bases and J by 8 bases. The CDR3 length is 14 residues. CDR3: CASRPGQSYSPLHF. The CDR3 coding sequence is TGTGCCAGCAGACCGGGACAGAGTTATTCACCCCTCCACTTT.

This chain joins TRBV18 and TRBJ2-2; the D gene is possibly TRBD1 (6 bases). CDR1 is KGHSH, CDR2 LQKENI, per germline. V gave up 3 bases and J gave up 7 bases, with 21 bases separating them. The CDR3 length is 17 residues. The CDR3 bases are TGTGCCAGCTCACCTACAGGGATCTTCACAATCGGCGGGGAGCTGTTTTTT. It encodes CASSPTGIFTIGGELFF. The full variable domain, rest sourced from reference TRBV18 and TRBJ2-2, is NAGVMQNPRHLVRRRGQEARLRCSPMKGHSHVYWYRQLPEEGLKFMVYLQKENIIDESGMPKERFSAEFPKEGPSILRIQQVVRGDSAAYFCASSPTGIFTIGGELFFGEGSRLTVL.

The chain joins TRBV18 to TRBJ2-7, with TRBD1 matching over 7 bases. Germline V lookup: CDR1 KGHSH, CDR2 LQKENI. Losses at the gene ends were 2 bases for V and 4 bases for J; bases not matched to a gene: 5. CDR3 length: 14 amino acids. CDR3 sequence (DNA): TGTGCCAGCTCACCATTCGGGACAGAGTACGAGCAGTACTTC. This translates into CASSPFGTEYEQYF.

The chain employs TRBV5-4 and TRBJ2-3; D gene uncertain. The CDR3 has 13 residues. With 2 bases removed from V and 4 bases from J, the gap between germline ends came to 8 bases. Germline V lookup: CDR1 SGHNT, CDR2 YYREEE (reference sequence). The CDR3 loop reads CASSFLGADTQYF. The CDR3 bases are TGTGCCAGCAGCTTCTTGGGCGCAGATACGCAGTATTTT. The complete variable domain, with remaining parts taken from reference TRBV5-4 and TRBJ2-3, reads ETGVTQSPTHLIKTRGQQVTLRCSSQSGHNTVSWYQQALGQGPQFIFQYYREEENGRGNFPPRFSGLQFPNYSSELNVNALELDDSALYLCASSFLGADTQYFGPGTRLTVL.

The J gene is TRBJ1-4, the V gene TRBV2; D uncertain. V was shortened by 8 bases and J by 7 bases, with 14 bases between the two germline ends. The CDR3 spans 13 residues. Germline CDR1 SNHLY, CDR2 FYNNEI. The CDR3 nucleotides are TGTGCCAGCCTAAGTCCCGCGGGTGAAAAACTGTTTTTT. Translation: CASLSPAGEKLFF.